This T cell receptor beta chain emerged from a study of blood T cell repertoires in COVID-19. Per the authors' pipeline: Counts of nucleated cells, estimated from reference gene primer amplification, were obtained. This table comes from immunoSEQ multiplex PCR, and its TCRdb copy is limited to in-frame clones, with some not included. From that table come the V and J calls and clone size; the DNA was used to work out D and trimming. In the table there are some 70,000 clones, roughly 89% of which are singletons. Between the trimmed V and J ends, which lost 5 bases and 4 bases, there was a span of 17 bases. CDR3 length: 16 amino acids. From germline, CDR1 is SGHTA and CDR2 FQGNSA.

Sequencing used peripheral blood. The genes are TRBV7-2 and TRBJ1-4, with D tentatively TRBD1 (5 bases). This TCR came from a man aged 50-59 years with active COVID-19. The CDR3: CASSANQGSGNEKLFF. In DNA form, the CDR3 reads TGTGCCAGCAGCGCAAACCAGGGTAGTGGTAATGAAAAACTGTTTTTT.